Each of the 7 T cell receptor beta chains below was sequenced from the same sample in a study of T cell changes during pregnancy in multiple sclerosis. TCRdb's copy holds only in-frame clones and misses some; the assay was immunoSEQ multiplex PCR. The repertoire holds roughly 75,000 clones, with approximately 92% as singletons. This specimen consisted of peripheral blood, obtained in the third trimester of pregnancy. The receptors here all came from a female donor in good health, enrolled as a control in a pregnancy study.

The genes are TRBV19 and TRBJ2-1; D possibly corresponds to TRBD1 (5 bases). Germline lookup yields CDR1 LNHDA and CDR2 SQIVND (reference sequence). Trimming shortened V by 3 bases and J by 0 bases, and 12 bases separated the two germline ends. The CDR3 is 16 amino acids. CDR3 DNA sequence: TGTGCCAGTAGTATCACGCACAGGAGCTCCTACAATGAGCAGTTCTTC. This encodes CASSITHRSSYNEQFF.

J is TRBJ2-2 and V is TRBV7-9, with D tentatively TRBD1 (5 bases). This CDR3 is built from 13 residues. V shed 11 bases and J shed 7 bases, with 17 bases lying between them. Per the germline V gene, CDR1 is SEHNR and CDR2 is FQNEAQ (reference sequence). CDR3 nucleotides: TGTGCCTTTCAGACAGCCACTGTCGGGGAGCTGTTTTTT. It is translated as CAFQTATVGELFF.

The chain joins TRBV2 to TRBJ1-1, with D possibly matching TRBD1 (6 bases). CDR3 length: 15 residues. V lost 7 bases to trimming and J lost 5 bases, with 20 bases between them. CDR1 and CDR2 from the germline V gene are SNHLY and FYNNEI. The CDR3: CASIRGSVRGTEAFF. The CDR3 DNA reads TGTGCCAGCATCAGAGGCTCGGTAAGGGGGACTGAAGCTTTCTTT. The full variable domain, rest sourced from reference TRBV2 and TRBJ1-1, is EPEVTQTPSHQVTQMGQEVILRCVPISNHLYFYWYRQILGQKVEFLVSFYNNEISEKSEIFDDQFSVERPDGSNFTLKIRSTKLEDSAMYFCASIRGSVRGTEAFFGQGTRLTVV.

The CDR3 DNA reads TGTGCCAGCTCACCAGCAGGGGCTCCGTCCTACGAGCAGTACTTC. It translates to CASSPAGAPSYEQYF. The V gene is TRBV18, the J gene TRBJ2-7; D is possibly TRBD1 (6 bases). Trimming took 2 bases from V and 1 from J, leaving 12 bases between them. CDR3 length equals 15 residues. Germline CDR1 reads KGHSH; CDR2 reads LQKENI. The full variable domain, in which reference TRBV18 and TRBJ2-7 provide the parts outside the CDR3, is NAGVMQNPRHLVRRRGQEARLRCSPMKGHSHVYWYRQLPEEGLKFMVYLQKENIIDESGMPKERFSAEFPKEGPSILRIQQVVRGDSAAYFCASSPAGAPSYEQYFGPGTRLTVT.

This chain joins TRBV29-1 and TRBJ2-1, with D possibly being TRBD1 (7 bases). The germline V gene encodes CDR1 SQVTM and CDR2 ANQGSEA. CDR3 size: 16 residues. With 3 bases removed from V and 5 bases from J, the gap between germline ends came to 20 bases. CDR3 DNA: TGCAGCGTTGATAGCGGTCGGGGGACAGTCCACAATGAGCAGTTCTTC. As protein: CSVDSGRGTVHNEQFF.

This clone occurred once. This rearrangement joins TRBV5-6 to TRBJ2-1, with TRBD2 as a possible D gene (5 bases). Germline lookup yields CDR1 SGHDT and CDR2 YYEEEE. V lost 4 bases and J lost 7, with 12 bases in between. This CDR3 contains 13 residues. The CDR3 nucleotides are TGTGCCAGCAGCCTGGGGAGAGGGAATGAGCAGTTCTTC. Its translation is CASSLGRGNEQFF.

The V and J genes are TRBV7-2 and TRBJ2-3; 7 positions match TRBD1. V dropped 5 bases and J dropped 0; count of bases not matched to a gene: 8. Germline V lookup: CDR1 SGHTA, CDR2 FQGNSA. The CDR3 runs to 16 residues. The CDR3 DNA sequence: TGTGCCAGCAGCCGAAGGACAGGACCTAGCACAGATACGCAGTATTTT. Its translation is CASSRRTGPSTDTQYF.